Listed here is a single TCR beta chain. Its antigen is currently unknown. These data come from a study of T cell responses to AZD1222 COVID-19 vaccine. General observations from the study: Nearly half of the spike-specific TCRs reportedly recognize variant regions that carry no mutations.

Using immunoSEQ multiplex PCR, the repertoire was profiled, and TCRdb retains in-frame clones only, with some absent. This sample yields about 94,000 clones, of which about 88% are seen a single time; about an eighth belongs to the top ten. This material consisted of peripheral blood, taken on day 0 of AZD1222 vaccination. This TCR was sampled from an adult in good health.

This chain's CDR3 is CASSYGGSGNTIYF. CDR3 bases: TGTGCCAGCAGCTACGGGGGGTCTGGAAACACCATATATTTT. The V and J genes are TRBV11-2 and TRBJ1-3, with D possibly being TRBD1 (5 bases). V lost 4 bases and J lost 1, with 8 bases in between. Germline-derived CDR1 and CDR2 are SGHAT and FQNNGV. This CDR3 has 14 amino acids.